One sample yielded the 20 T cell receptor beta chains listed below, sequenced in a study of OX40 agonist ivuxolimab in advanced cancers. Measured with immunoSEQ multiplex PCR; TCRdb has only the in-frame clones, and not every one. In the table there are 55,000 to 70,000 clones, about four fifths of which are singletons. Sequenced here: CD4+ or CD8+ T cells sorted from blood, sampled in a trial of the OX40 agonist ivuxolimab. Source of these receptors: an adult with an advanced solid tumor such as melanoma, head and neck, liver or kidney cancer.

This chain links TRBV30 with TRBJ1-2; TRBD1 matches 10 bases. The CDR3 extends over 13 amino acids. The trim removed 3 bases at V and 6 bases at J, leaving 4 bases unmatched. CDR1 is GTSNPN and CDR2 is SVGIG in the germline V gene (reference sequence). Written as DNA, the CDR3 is TGTGCCTGGAGCCATGGACAGGGGGATGGCTACACCTTC. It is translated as CAWSHGQGDGYTF.

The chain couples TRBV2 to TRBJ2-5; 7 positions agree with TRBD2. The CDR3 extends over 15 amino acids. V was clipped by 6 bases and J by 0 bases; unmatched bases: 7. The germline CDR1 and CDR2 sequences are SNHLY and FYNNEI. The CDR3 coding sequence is TGTGCCAGCAGCCGAGACCGGGGGGACCAAGAGACCCAGTACTTC. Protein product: CASSRDRGDQETQYF.

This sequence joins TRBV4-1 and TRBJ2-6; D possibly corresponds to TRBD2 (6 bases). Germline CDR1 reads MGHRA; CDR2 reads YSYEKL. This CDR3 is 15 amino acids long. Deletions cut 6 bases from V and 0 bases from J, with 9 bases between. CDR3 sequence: CASSLGGSGANVLTF. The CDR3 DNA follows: TGCGCCAGCAGTCTGGGGGGCTCTGGGGCCAACGTCCTGACTTTC.

In nucleotides, the CDR3 is TGCGCCAGCAGCTCAACCGAAGCGGGGGGCGGCGGCTTATATGGCTACACCTTC. Encoded protein: CASSSTEAGGGGLYGYTF. This chain uses TRBV5-1 with TRBJ1-2, with a weak D call TRBD1 (6 bases). This CDR3 has 18 residues. CDR1 and CDR2 (germline): SGHRS, YFSETQ. The ends were cut back, 3 bases at V and 5 bases at J, with 26 bases in the middle.

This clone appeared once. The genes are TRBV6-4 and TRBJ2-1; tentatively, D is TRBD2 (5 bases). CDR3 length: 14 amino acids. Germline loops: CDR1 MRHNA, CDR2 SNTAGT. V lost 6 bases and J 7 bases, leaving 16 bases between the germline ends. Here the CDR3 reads CASSEPGLGNEQFF. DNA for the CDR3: TGTGCCAGCAGCGAACCTGGACTGGGAAATGAGCAGTTCTTC.

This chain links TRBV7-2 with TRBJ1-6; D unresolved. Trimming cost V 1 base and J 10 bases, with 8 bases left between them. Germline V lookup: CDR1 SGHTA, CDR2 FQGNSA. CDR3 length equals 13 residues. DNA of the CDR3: TGTGCCAGCAGCTTAGTGGGAGTATCACCCCTCCACTTT. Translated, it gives CASSLVGVSPLHF.

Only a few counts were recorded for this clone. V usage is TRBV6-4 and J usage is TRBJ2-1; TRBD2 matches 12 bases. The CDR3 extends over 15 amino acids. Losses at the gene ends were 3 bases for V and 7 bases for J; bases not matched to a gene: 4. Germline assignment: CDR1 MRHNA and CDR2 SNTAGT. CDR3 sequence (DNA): TGTGCCAGCAGTGAGGCTAGCGGGGGGGCAAATGAGCAGTTCTTC. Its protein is CASSEASGGANEQFF.

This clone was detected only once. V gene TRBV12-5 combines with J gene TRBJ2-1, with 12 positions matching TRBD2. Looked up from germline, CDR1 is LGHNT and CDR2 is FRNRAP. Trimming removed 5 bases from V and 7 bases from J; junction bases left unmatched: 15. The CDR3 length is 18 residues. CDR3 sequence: CASGPDRLAGAHRNEQFF. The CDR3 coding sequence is TGTGCTAGTGGTCCCGACCGACTAGCGGGGGCCCACAGGAATGAGCAGTTCTTC.

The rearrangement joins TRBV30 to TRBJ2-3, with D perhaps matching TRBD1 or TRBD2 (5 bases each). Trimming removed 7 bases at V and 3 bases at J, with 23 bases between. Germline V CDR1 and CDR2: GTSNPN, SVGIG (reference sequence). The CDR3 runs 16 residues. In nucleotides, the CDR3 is TGTGCCTCCTCCGACATTACAGGTCCGGGGACAGATACGCAGTATTTT. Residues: CASSDITGPGTDTQYF.

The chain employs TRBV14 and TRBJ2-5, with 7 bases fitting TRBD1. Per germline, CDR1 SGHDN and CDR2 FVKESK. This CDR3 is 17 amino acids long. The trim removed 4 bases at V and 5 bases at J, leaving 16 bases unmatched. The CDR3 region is CASSRDRDRVIGETQYF. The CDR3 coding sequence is TGTGCCAGCAGCCGGGACAGAGACAGGGTGATTGGGGAGACCCAGTACTTC.

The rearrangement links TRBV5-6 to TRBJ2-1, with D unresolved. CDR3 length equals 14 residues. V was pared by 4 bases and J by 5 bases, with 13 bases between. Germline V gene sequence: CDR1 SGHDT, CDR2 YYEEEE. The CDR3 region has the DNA TGTGCCAGCAGCCTGACCGGGCTTAACAATGAGCAGTTCTTC. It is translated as CASSLTGLNNEQFF.

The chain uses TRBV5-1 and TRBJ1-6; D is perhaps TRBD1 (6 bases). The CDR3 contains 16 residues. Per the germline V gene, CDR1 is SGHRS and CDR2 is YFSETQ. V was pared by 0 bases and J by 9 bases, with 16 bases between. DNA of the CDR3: TGCGCCAGCAGCTTGGCTACAGGGCCAGGGGCTTCACCCCTCCACTTT. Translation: CASSLATGPGASPLHF.

DNA of the CDR3: TGTGCCAGCAGCCCCCTCTGGGGGGCAGGTGGGGCCAACGTCCTGACTTTC. This gives the protein CASSPLWGAGGANVLTF. The rearrangement uses TRBV14 and TRBJ2-6; D tentatively fits TRBD1 or TRBD2 (6 bases each). The V gene's germline CDR1 is SGHDN and CDR2 FVKESK. This CDR3 has 17 residues. Deletions cut 4 bases from V and 3 bases from J, with 16 bases between.

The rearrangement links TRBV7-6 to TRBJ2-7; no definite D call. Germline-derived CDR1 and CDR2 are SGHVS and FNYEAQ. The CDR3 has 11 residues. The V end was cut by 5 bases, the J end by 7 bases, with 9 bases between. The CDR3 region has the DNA TGTGCCAGCAGCGATGTTGATGAGCAGTACTTC. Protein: CASSDVDEQYF.

CDR3 protein: CASVPVGAPHSSYEQYF. CDR3 bases: TGTGCTAGTGTCCCCGTGGGAGCCCCCCATAGCTCCTACGAGCAGTACTTC. The genes are TRBV12-5 and TRBJ2-7; D is possibly TRBD2 (5 bases). The CDR3 has 17 residues. From germline, CDR1 is LGHNT and CDR2 FRNRAP. Trimming left V 7 bases short and J 0 bases short, with 22 bases between. The whole variable domain, remainder taken from reference TRBV12-5 and TRBJ2-7, is DARVTQTPRHKVTEMGQEVTMRCQPILGHNTVFWYRQTMMQGLELLAYFRNRAPLDDSGMPKDRFSAEMPDATLATLKIQPSEPRDSAVYFCASVPVGAPHSSYEQYFGPGTRLTVT.

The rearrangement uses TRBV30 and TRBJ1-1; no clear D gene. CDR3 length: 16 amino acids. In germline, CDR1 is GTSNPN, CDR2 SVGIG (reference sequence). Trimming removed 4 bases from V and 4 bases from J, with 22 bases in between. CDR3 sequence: CAWKGGVGLAVTEAFF. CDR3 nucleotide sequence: TGTGCCTGGAAGGGAGGTGTGGGGTTGGCGGTCACTGAAGCTTTCTTT.

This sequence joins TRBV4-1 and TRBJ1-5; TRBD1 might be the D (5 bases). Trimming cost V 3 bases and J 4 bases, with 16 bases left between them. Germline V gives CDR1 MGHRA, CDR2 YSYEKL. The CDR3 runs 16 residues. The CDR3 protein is CASSHYLRGRNQPQHF. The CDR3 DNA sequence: TGCGCCAGCAGCCATTACTTGCGGGGCCGTAATCAGCCCCAGCATTTT.

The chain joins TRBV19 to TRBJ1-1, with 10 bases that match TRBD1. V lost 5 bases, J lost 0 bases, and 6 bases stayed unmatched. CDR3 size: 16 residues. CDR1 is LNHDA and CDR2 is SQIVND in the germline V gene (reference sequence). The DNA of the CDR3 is TGTGCCAGTAGTCTCCGGGACAGGGGAATGAACACTGAAGCTTTCTTT. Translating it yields CASSLRDRGMNTEAFF.

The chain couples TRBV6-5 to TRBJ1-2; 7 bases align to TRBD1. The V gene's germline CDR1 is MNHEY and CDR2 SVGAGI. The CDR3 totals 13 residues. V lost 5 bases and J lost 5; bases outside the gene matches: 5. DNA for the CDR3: TGTGCCAGCAGTCCAGGACAGGTATATGGCTACACCTTC. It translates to CASSPGQVYGYTF.

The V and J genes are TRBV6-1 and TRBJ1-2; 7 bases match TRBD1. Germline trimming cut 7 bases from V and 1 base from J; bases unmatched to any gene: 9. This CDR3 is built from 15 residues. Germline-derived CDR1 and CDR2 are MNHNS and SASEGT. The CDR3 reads CASISPGTVNYGYTF. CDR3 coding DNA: TGTGCCAGCATCAGTCCCGGGACAGTTAACTATGGCTACACCTTC.